A selection of T cell receptor beta chains follows, all from one sample in a study of post-analysis software for immune sequencing data. Each CDR3 protein gets one entry after TCRdb re-called the PCR reads with MiXCR. The data hold roughly 800,000 distinct CDR3 sequences, with under 70% observed a single time. What was sequenced was blood. These receptors were obtained from a girl between 5 and 17 years old with multiple sclerosis. Both conserved end residues are part of each CDR3. The D gene is left open where the match is weak. Size is omitted from some rows. Given values are once, few, many or a class for expanded clones.

cdr3_nt cdr3_aa clone_size d_call j_call v_call
TGTGCCAGCAGCTTACCGTCGGCCGCCGGGTTTGGCTACACCTTC CASSLPSAAGFGYTF . . TRBJ1-2 TRBV7-8
TGTGCCAGCAGCTTAACTTTGGACAATGAGCAGTTCTTC CASSLTLDNEQFF . . TRBJ2-1 TRBV7-3
TGTGCCAGCAGTTTACGGGCAGGGGGTCAGCCCCAGCATTTT CASSLRAGGQPQHF few TRBD1 TRBJ1-5 TRBV12-3/TRBV12-4
TGCAGCGCGGGGGGGCCGAAGACCGGGGAGCTGTTTTTT CSAGGPKTGELFF . TRBD2 TRBJ2-2 TRBV29-1
TGTGCCAGCAGCTTAGTCAGCCCTACACCCCTCCACTTT CASSLVSPTPLHF few . TRBJ1-6 TRBV7-9
TGTGCCATCAGTGGACTAGCGGGAGACTACGAGCAGTACTTC CAISGLAGDYEQYF . TRBD2 TRBJ2-7 TRBV10-3
TGTGCCAGCAGGTCGGCGGGACTTAGTTTCACAGATACGCAGTATTTT CASRSAGLSFTDTQYF few . TRBJ2-3 TRBV27
TGCAGTGCTAATTTAGCGGGAATTAAAGAGACCCAGTACTTC CSANLAGIKETQYF . TRBD2 TRBJ2-5 TRBV20-1
TGTGCCAGCACCATACGGGATTTTGGCTACAATGAGCAGTTCTTC CASTIRDFGYNEQFF . . TRBJ2-1 TRBV12-3/TRBV12-4
TGTGCCAGCAGCCACGGGACAGGGGGCAGCTCCTACGAGCAGTACTTC CASSHGTGGSSYEQYF . TRBD1 TRBJ2-7 TRBV3-1
TGTGCCAGCAGTTTCAGGGGGACCCTCTACAATGAGCAGTTCTTC CASSFRGTLYNEQFF . TRBD1 TRBJ2-1 TRBV27
TGTGCCACCAGCAGAGAACGGGCAGGTACCCAAGAGACCCAGTACTTC CATSRERAGTQETQYF . . TRBJ2-5 TRBV15
TGCGCCAGCAGACAGGAAGAATATGGCTACACCTTC CASRQEEYGYTF few . TRBJ1-2 TRBV5-1
TGCGCCAGCAGCTTGGAACTAGCGGACTACAATGAGCAGTTCTTC CASSLELADYNEQFF . TRBD2 TRBJ2-1 TRBV5-1
TGTGCCAGCAGCTTAATTCGCGGATTCGGTTCCCAGTACTTC CASSLIRGFGSQYF . . TRBJ2-7 TRBV7-2
TGCAGTGCTAGAGTTCAAGGAGGGACTAGCGGGGCCCCGACGTACTTC CSARVQGGTSGAPTYF few TRBD2 TRBJ2-7 TRBV20-1
TGTGCCATCAGTGAGACGGCTAGCGGGAGTAGCTACGAGCAGTACTTC CAISETASGSSYEQYF . TRBD2 TRBJ2-7 TRBV10-3
TGCAGCGTGGGCGGGGGTGGAGCTTTCTTT CSVGGGGAFF . . TRBJ1-1 TRBV29-1
TGCGCCAGCAGCTCTGACCTAGCGGGGGCTGCGGCAGATACGCAGTATTTT CASSSDLAGAAADTQYF . TRBD2 TRBJ2-3 TRBV5-1
TGCAGTGCTAGAGATTCCCGACTAGCGGGGTACTACAATGAGCAGTTCTTC CSARDSRLAGYYNEQFF few TRBD2 TRBJ2-1 TRBV20-1
TGTGCCAGCACCCACTCTACGGGCTACGAGCAGTACTTC CASTHSTGYEQYF . . TRBJ2-7 TRBV12-3/TRBV12-4
TGTGCCAGCAGCCGGGGGAGGAACAGGGGGGCCACCGGGGAGCTGTTTTTT CASSRGRNRGATGELFF few TRBD1 TRBJ2-2 TRBV7-8
TGTGCCAGCACCGAGGGAGGGGGCTATAATTCACCCCTCCACTTT CASTEGGGYNSPLHF . . TRBJ1-6 TRBV6-1
TGTGCCATCCCGGGACAGGGTTACAATGAGCAGTTCTTC CAIPGQGYNEQFF few TRBD1 TRBJ2-1 TRBV7-9
TGCAGTGCCACGCCGGGGGTAGCCAAAAACATTCAGTACTTC CSATPGVAKNIQYF few . TRBJ2-4 TRBV20-1
TGTGCCACCAGCAGTCGTTTTGGGACAGAAAGCAATCAGCCCCAGCATTTT CATSSRFGTESNQPQHF . TRBD1 TRBJ1-5 TRBV15
TGTGCCAGCAGTGGAAGGGATGCCCGCACAGATACGCAGTATTTT CASSGRDARTDTQYF . . TRBJ2-3 TRBV6-4
TGTGCCAGCAGCTTATCAGGGATCTACGAGCAGTACTTC CASSLSGIYEQYF few . TRBJ2-7 TRBV7-8
TGTGCCAGCAGTCGGGACATACGGTACGAGCAGTACTTC CASSRDIRYEQYF . . TRBJ2-7 TRBV2
TGCAGTGCTAGAGCACAGCAGGGAGGCTATGGCTACACCTTC CSARAQQGGYGYTF . . TRBJ1-2 TRBV20-1
TGCAGCTGGTGTTTAGGAAGCTCCTACAATGAGCAGTTCTTC CSWCLGSSYNEQFF . . TRBJ2-1 TRBV29-1
TGCAGTGCTAGAGTCCGCAGGGGGAATGTCAAAAACATTCAGTACTTC CSARVRRGNVKNIQYF . TRBD1 TRBJ2-4 TRBV20-1
TGCAGTGCCCTTGGGGGGGGGGAACAAGAGACCCAGTACTTC CSALGGGEQETQYF . TRBD2 TRBJ2-5 TRBV20-1
TGTGCCATCAGTGAGACTTACAATGAGCAGTTCTTC CAISETYNEQFF . . TRBJ2-1 TRBV10-3
TGTGCCAGCAGCTTGGGGTACGGGGGATTCTATGGCTACACCTTC CASSLGYGGFYGYTF once . TRBJ1-2 TRBV5-6
TGTGCCAGCAGACCCGGACTAGCGGCGACCGGGGGCCAGTACTTC CASRPGLAATGGQYF . TRBD2 TRBJ2-5 TRBV6-5
TGTGCCAGCAGCCCGCACCCCTGGACTAGCGGGGGACTAGACTCCGATACGCAGTATTTT CASSPHPWTSGGLDSDTQYF once TRBD2 TRBJ2-3 TRBV7-3
TGTGCCAGCAGTGTTTCGACTAGCGGTCAAGAGACCCAGTACTTC CASSVSTSGQETQYF few TRBD2 TRBJ2-5 TRBV6-6
TGTGCCATCAGTGAGTCGGGACAATCGGCCGGGGAGCTGTTTTTT CAISESGQSAGELFF few . TRBJ2-2 TRBV10-3
TGCAGTGCTAGGAGGCGGGAGACCCAGTACTTC CSARRRETQYF many . TRBJ2-5 TRBV20-1